Described below is a single T cell receptor beta chain sequence and its context. Its antigen is unidentified. These data are taken from a study of OX40 agonist ivuxolimab in advanced cancers. Across the study: Ivuxolimab was administered intravenously to patients at 0.01 to 10 mg/kg every 2 weeks. The study enrolled dose-escalation patients with hepatocellular carcinoma, melanoma, renal cell or head and neck cancer.

The V and J ends lost 5 bases and 6 bases respectively, with 20 bases between them. The CDR3 runs to 15 residues. Germline V CDR1 and CDR2: SGHTA, FQGTGA. Study-wide results and caveats: At 0.1 to 3.0 mg/kg, clonal expansion of CD4+ and CD8+ blood T cells had occurred by week 6. The authors also found low normalized T-cell clonal expansion in some nonresponders.

Measured with immunoSEQ multiplex PCR; TCRdb has only the in-frame clones, and not every one. The table lists under 20,000 clones, 82% of them singletons. The J gene is TRBJ2-7, the V gene TRBV7-3, with D possibly matching TRBD2 (6 bases). Sample: CD4+ or CD8+ T cells sorted from blood, taken in a trial of the OX40 agonist ivuxolimab. The receptor was isolated from an adult with an advanced solid tumor such as melanoma, head and neck, liver or kidney cancer. The CDR3, as DNA: TGTGCCAGCAGCCGGAATGCGGGACGGAGTTCCGAGCAGTACTTC. Translated: CASSRNAGRSSEQYF.